Described below is a single T cell receptor (beta chain) sequence and its context. Its antigen remains unknown. This CDR3 spans 13 amino acids. Between the trimmed V and J ends, which lost 7 bases and 3 bases, there was a span of 12 bases. CDR1 SNHLY and CDR2 FYNNEI come from the germline V gene. In the PCR, 60 Vbeta and 13 Jbeta primers were used. Repertoires were generated with immunoSEQ multiplex PCR, while TCRdb's copy carries only in-frame clones and drops some. The sample lists approximately 110,000 clones, approximately 70% occurring once. The entry originates in a study of cytomegalovirus exposure and HLA in healthy donors. For the study at large: Previous work identified 120 million or so unique TCR beta sequences from around 200 million T cells. General observations from the study: V segments that were indistinguishable, TRBV6-2 and TRBV6-3 among them, were omitted from analysis. Data from an earlier analysis indicated that most TCR beta V segments were productive either about 90% or about 30% of the time. With further analysis later on, most CMV-associated TCR beta chains appeared HLA-restricted.

The V call is TRBV2, the J call TRBJ2-5, with a tentative D call TRBD2 (6 bases). The material sequenced was PBMCs. The sequence was collected from a woman aged 25-40 years in good health and CMV-seronegative. CDR3 sequence: CASIREIEETQYF. The DNA for the CDR3 is TGTGCCAGCATCCGGGAGATAGAAGAGACCCAGTACTTC.